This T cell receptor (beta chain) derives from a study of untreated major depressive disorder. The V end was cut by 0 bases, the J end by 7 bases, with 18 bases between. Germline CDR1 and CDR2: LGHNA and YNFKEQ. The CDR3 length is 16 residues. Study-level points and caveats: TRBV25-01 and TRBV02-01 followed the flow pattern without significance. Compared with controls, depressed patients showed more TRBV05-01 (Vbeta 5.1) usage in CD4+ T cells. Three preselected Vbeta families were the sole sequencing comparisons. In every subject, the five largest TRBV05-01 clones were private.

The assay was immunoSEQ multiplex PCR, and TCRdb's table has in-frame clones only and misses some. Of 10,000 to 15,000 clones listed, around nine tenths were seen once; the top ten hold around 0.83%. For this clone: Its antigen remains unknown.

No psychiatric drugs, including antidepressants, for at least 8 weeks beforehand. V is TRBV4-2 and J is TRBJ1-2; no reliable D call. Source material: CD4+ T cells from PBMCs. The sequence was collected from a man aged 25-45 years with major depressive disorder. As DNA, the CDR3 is TGTGCCAGCAGCCAAGATCCCCTGCTTCCTTCTTCTGGCTACACCTTC. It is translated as CASSQDPLLPSSGYTF.